These 26 T cell receptor beta chains share one sample of origin, sequenced in a study of cytotoxic CD8 clonotypes in ibrutinib-treated CLL. Data came from immunoSEQ multiplex PCR; TCRdb stores just in-frame clones and leaves some out. Of about 120,000 clones listed, approximately 85% were seen once; the top ten hold about 1.9%. The source material was PBMCs, sampled after 24 months of ibrutinib treatment. These receptors originate from a human donor with chronic lymphocytic leukemia.

The J gene is TRBJ1-4, the V gene TRBV2; no definite D call. CDR1 and CDR2 from the germline V gene are SNHLY and FYNNEI. The CDR3 is made up of 11 amino acids. The V end was cut by 6 bases, the J end by 7 bases, with 6 bases between. The CDR3 sequence is CASSEVEKLFF. DNA of the CDR3: TGTGCCAGCAGCGAGGTTGAAAAACTGTTTTTT.

This clone has a single count. The V gene is TRBV9, the J gene TRBJ2-4, with TRBD2 identical over 7 bases. Trimming cost V 2 bases and J 4 bases; bases outside gene matches: 6. Germline CDR1 reads SGDLS; CDR2 reads YYNGEE. The CDR3 runs to 15 residues. The CDR3, as DNA: TGTGCCAGCAGCGTGGACCCGGGACTAAAAAACATTCAGTACTTC. This translates into CASSVDPGLKNIQYF.

This rearrangement joins TRBV18 to TRBJ2-7, with TRBD1 matching over 9 bases. Germline V gene sequence: CDR1 KGHSH, CDR2 LQKENI. There are 15 residues in the CDR3. V trimming: 1 base; J trimming: 8 bases; junction bases outside the gene matches: 9. Written as DNA, the CDR3 is TGTGCCAGCTCACCACGGAAGGGGACAGGGATGCAGCAGTACTTC. It is translated as CASSPRKGTGMQQYF.

This clone occurred a few times. V usage is TRBV28 and J usage is TRBJ1-5; possibly TRBD1 for D (5 bases). V dropped 2 bases and J dropped 6 bases, with 17 bases sitting between them. This CDR3 spans 16 amino acids. Germline values: CDR1 MDHEN, CDR2 SYDVKM. CDR3 residues: CASSLRGLPQGQPQHF. Written as DNA, the CDR3 is TGTGCCAGCAGTTTAAGGGGACTTCCTCAAGGTCAGCCCCAGCATTTT. The entire variable domain, with the rest obtained from reference TRBV28 and TRBJ1-5, is as follows: DVKVTQSSRYLVKRTGEKVFLECVQDMDHENMFWYRQDPGLGLRLIYFSYDVKMKEKGDIPEGYSVSREKKERFSLILESASTNQTSMYLCASSLRGLPQGQPQHFGDGTRLSIL.

The genes are TRBV2 and TRBJ1-2; the D gene is possibly TRBD1 (6 bases). Germline values: CDR1 SNHLY, CDR2 FYNNEI. The CDR3 is 14 residues long. Trimming pared 5 bases from V and 0 bases from J, leaving 10 bases between. This chain's CDR3 is CASSQGQPNYGYTF. CDR3 in DNA: TGTGCCAGCAGTCAGGGGCAGCCTAACTATGGCTACACCTTC.

The chain has TRBV28 and TRBJ2-2; 7 bases line up with TRBD1. Germline CDR1 reads MDHEN; CDR2 reads SYDVKM. V shed 5 bases and J 4 bases; nucleotides not matched to a gene: 16. This CDR3 comprises 18 residues. In nucleotides, the CDR3 is TGTGCCAGCAGTCCCAAAACAATGACAGGGCCCCTCACCGGGGAGCTGTTTTTT. Protein: CASSPKTMTGPLTGELFF.

This chain connects TRBV4-3 to TRBJ2-1; 9 bases agree with TRBD2. Per the germline V gene, CDR1 is LGHNA and CDR2 is YSLEER. The CDR3 covers 18 residues. With 1 base clipped from V and 1 base from J, the junction kept 8 bases outside the gene matches. The CDR3 region has the DNA TGCGCCAGCAGCCAAGCTGCCCCTAGCGGGGAGTCCTACAATGAGCAGTTCTTC. The encoded protein is CASSQAAPSGESYNEQFF.

The count of this clone is one. The chain combines TRBV21-1 with TRBJ2-1. TRBV21-1 is a known pseudogene. CDR3 length: 15 residues. The CDR3, as DNA: TGTGCCAGCAGCAAAGTAAGGGGCGGGTGGTATGAGCAGTTCTTC. Amino acid sequence: CASSKVRGGWYEQFF.

The chain has TRBV7-2 and TRBJ1-4; tentative D call: TRBD1 (6 bases). Trimming removed 2 bases at V and 7 bases at J, with 11 bases between. This CDR3 has 14 amino acids. Germline lookup yields CDR1 SGHTA and CDR2 FQGNSA. The CDR3 sequence: CASSLIGGAEKLFF. CDR3 DNA sequence: TGTGCCAGCAGCTTAATCGGGGGGGCTGAAAAACTGTTTTTT.

V and J are TRBV7-8 and TRBJ2-1; TRBD1 is a possible D gene (5 bases). V was pared by 3 bases and J by 4 bases, with 7 bases between. Germline V gene data show CDR1 as SGHVS and CDR2 as FQNEAQ. The length of the CDR3 is 13 residues. The CDR3 spells CASSLTVYNEQFF. The CDR3 DNA is TGTGCCAGCAGCTTGACAGTTTACAATGAGCAGTTCTTC.

The rearrangement joins TRBV27 to TRBJ1-6; no definite D call. Germline CDR1 MNHEY, CDR2 SMNVEV (reference sequence). V gave up 8 bases and J gave up 10 bases, with 18 bases separating them. This CDR3 spans 14 amino acids. The CDR3 DNA reads TGTGCCAGCGGACTGTCCAATGACCGCTCACCCCTCCACTTT. Protein: CASGLSNDRSPLHF.

This chain joins TRBV2 and TRBJ1-1; no firm D call. The germline V and J ends were trimmed by 4 bases and 1 base, with 7 bases remaining between them. CDR1 and CDR2 (germline): SNHLY, FYNNEI. This CDR3 has 13 amino acids. The CDR3 is CASSGAGNTEAFF. The CDR3 nucleotides read TGTGCCAGCAGTGGGGCGGGGAACACTGAAGCTTTCTTT.

The chain carries TRBV7-3 and TRBJ2-1; D not resolved. The CDR3 is 15 residues long. Trimming removed 0 bases from V and 4 bases from J, with 10 bases in between. Germline V gene sequence: CDR1 SGHTA, CDR2 FQGTGA. The CDR3 loop is CASSLTFSGYNEQFF. CDR3 DNA: TGTGCCAGCAGCTTAACGTTTAGTGGGTACAATGAGCAGTTCTTC. Variable domain in full (rest from reference TRBV7-3 and TRBJ2-1): GAGVSQTPSNKVTEKGKYVELRCDPISGHTALYWYRQSLGQGPEFLIYFQGTGAADDSGLPNDRFFAVRPEGSVSTLKIQRTERGDSAVYLCASSLTFSGYNEQFFGPGTRLTVL.

The chain carries TRBV7-9 and TRBJ1-4; no clear D. CDR1 is SEHNR, CDR2 FQNEAQ, per germline (reference sequence). The germline V and J ends were trimmed by 7 bases and 1 base, with 13 bases remaining between them. The CDR3 is 15 amino acids. CDR3 sequence reads: CASTIWTITNEKLFF. CDR3 DNA: TGTGCCAGCACGATCTGGACGATAACTAATGAAAAACTGTTTTTT.

This chain uses TRBV6-5 with TRBJ1-1; no clear D gene. Germline assignment: CDR1 MNHEY and CDR2 SVGAGI. The CDR3 sequence is 14 residues long. The V end was cut by 5 bases, the J end by 3 bases, with 13 bases between. The CDR3 DNA sequence: TGTGCCAGCAGTCCGCGGAGTCAGTACACTGAAGCTTTCTTT. Its translation: CASSPRSQYTEAFF.

This rearrangement joins TRBV9 to TRBJ2-1; no clear D gene. Between the trimmed V and J ends, which lost 0 bases and 8 bases, there was a span of 3 bases. CDR3 length: 11 amino acids. The V gene's germline CDR1 is SGDLS and CDR2 YYNGEE. Here the CDR3 DNA reads TGTGCCAGCAGCGTAGAGCATGAGCAGTTCTTC. This translates into CASSVEHEQFF.

This chain connects TRBV19 to TRBJ2-2; either TRBD1 or TRBD2 may supply D (5 bases each). V was shortened by 5 bases and J by 5 bases, with 12 bases between the two germline ends. The germline CDR1 and CDR2 sequences are LNHDA and SQIVND (reference sequence). The CDR3 covers 14 residues. Written as DNA, the CDR3 is TGTGCCAGTAGTGAAAGGGGAGATACCGGGGAGCTGTTTTTT. It is translated as CASSERGDTGELFF.

This clone was detected a few times. V is TRBV25-1 and J is TRBJ2-5; no firm D call. The CDR3 has 11 amino acids. Germline lookup yields CDR1 MGHDK and CDR2 SYGVNS. Between the trimmed V and J ends, which lost 2 bases and 5 bases, there was a span of 3 bases. The CDR3 loop reads CASSEVETQYF. The CDR3 coding sequence is TGTGCCAGCAGTGAAGTGGAGACCCAGTACTTC.

The chain carries TRBV7-9 and TRBJ1-1; D is uncertain. V gave up 7 bases and J gave up 0 bases, with 12 bases separating them. The CDR3 spans 14 residues. Germline CDR1 reads SEHNR; CDR2 reads FQNEAQ (reference sequence). DNA for the CDR3: TGTGCCAGCACCTTTGGGGAACTGAACACTGAAGCTTTCTTT. Translating it yields CASTFGELNTEAFF. The whole variable domain, filled in from reference TRBV7-9 and TRBJ1-1, reads DTGVSQNPRHKITKRGQNVTFRCDPISEHNRLYWYRQTLGQGPEFLTYFQNEAQLEKSRLLSDRFSAERPKGSFSTLEIQRTEQGDSAMYLCASTFGELNTEAFFGQGTRLTVV.

V gene TRBV5-1 combines with J gene TRBJ2-7; the D is unclear. Per the germline V gene, CDR1 is SGHRS and CDR2 is YFSETQ. The V end was cut by 1 base, the J end by 3 bases, with 14 bases between. This CDR3 spans 15 amino acids. The CDR3 protein is CASSLLDPPFYEQYF. In nucleotides, the CDR3 is TGCGCCAGCAGCTTGCTGGACCCCCCTTTCTACGAGCAGTACTTC. Full variable domain (rest looked up from reference TRBV5-1 and TRBJ2-7): KAGVTQTPRYLIKTRGQQVTLSCSPISGHRSVSWYQQTPGQGLQFLFEYFSETQRNKGNFPGRFSGRQFSNSRSEMNVSTLELGDSALYLCASSLLDPPFYEQYFGPGTRLTVT.

This chain uses TRBV18 with TRBJ2-7; D is possibly TRBD1 (5 bases). CDR1 and CDR2 (germline): KGHSH, LQKENI. V was pared by 1 base and J by 5 bases, with 21 bases between. The CDR3 contains 17 residues. The CDR3 sequence: CASSPLPSRQGFNEQYF. CDR3 nucleotide sequence: TGTGCCAGCTCACCACTCCCTAGTAGGCAGGGTTTTAACGAGCAGTACTTC.

V usage is TRBV7-3 and J usage is TRBJ2-3; 9 nucleotides agree with TRBD1. The CDR3 spans 15 residues. Looked up from germline, CDR1 is SGHTA and CDR2 is FQGTGA. Unmatched junction bases numbered 5, after V lost 4 bases and J lost 3 bases. Here the CDR3 reads CASSSTGGLTDTQYF. The DNA of the CDR3 is TGTGCCAGCAGCTCTACAGGGGGCTTGACAGATACGCAGTATTTT.

The V call is TRBV28, the J call TRBJ2-7, with 9 bases that match TRBD1. The CDR3 sequence is 16 residues long. The V and J ends lost 4 bases and 3 bases, in that order; junction bases with no gene match: 10. Germline CDR1 is MDHEN and CDR2 is SYDVKM. CDR3 region: CASSSPGTGIGYEQYF. CDR3 DNA sequence: TGTGCCAGCAGTTCCCCCGGGACAGGGATAGGCTACGAGCAGTACTTC.

The table lists this clone with a count of one. CDR3: CASRTGTKQETQYF. In DNA form, the CDR3 reads TGTGCCAGCAGGACCGGGACTAAGCAAGAGACCCAGTACTTC. This sequence joins TRBV2 and TRBJ2-5, with 7 bases lining up with TRBD2. The CDR3 has 14 amino acids. Germline assignment: CDR1 SNHLY and CDR2 FYNNEI. V shed 6 bases, J shed 2 bases, and the junction held 6 bases outside the gene matches.

This clone is medium-sized in the sample. The chain carries TRBV28 and TRBJ2-1, with 10 bases matching TRBD2. Per germline, CDR1 MDHEN and CDR2 SYDVKM. The V gene end was trimmed by 8 bases and the J gene end by 8 bases; junction bases not matched to a gene: 12. CDR3 size: 15 residues. DNA for the CDR3: TGTGCCAGCCATGACTCTAGCGGGAGTAGGGATGAGCAGTTCTTC. Translated: CASHDSSGSRDEQFF.

This chain joins TRBV7-2 and TRBJ1-4; D possibly corresponds to TRBD1 (6 bases). The CDR3 spans 18 residues. V lost 1 base to trimming and J lost 4 bases, with 19 bases between them. Germline CDR1 is SGHTA and CDR2 is FQGNSA. CDR3 nucleotide sequence: TGTGCCAGCAGCTTAGACCCCCGGGGGGGGCCGGGTAATGAAAAACTGTTTTTT. Translated: CASSLDPRGGPGNEKLFF.